A single T cell receptor beta chain is shown here with its context. Its antigen is unidentified. Looked up from germline, CDR1 is LNHNV and CDR2 is YYDKDF (reference sequence). The CDR3 covers 15 residues. The J segment lost 6 bases and the V segment lost 3 bases, leaving 3 bases of the junction unmatched. A single record per CDR3 protein comes from TCRdb applying MiXCR to the reads. The sample holds 70,000 or so distinct CDR3 sequences; less than 25% are singletons and the top ten take roughly 8%. The source of the sample is a study of type 1 regulatory T cells. Study background: T-allo10 is an in vitro-generated, Tr1-enriched CD4 T cell product specific for alloantigen. General study results and limits: Tr1 cells had a more restricted TCR repertoire than non-Tr1 cells.

This sequence joins TRBV15 and TRBJ2-1; 12 bases are shared with TRBD2. This sequence was found in a human donor in good health. Sequencing was performed on cultured type 1 regulatory T (Tr1) cells, either the whole culture or a sorted fraction (not recorded which). The DNA of the CDR3 is TGTGCCACCAGCAGTTGGACTAGCGGGATCAATGAGCAGTTCTTC. This encodes CATSSWTSGINEQFF.